This T cell receptor (beta chain) came from a study of T cells in localized non-small cell lung cancer. This CDR3 spans 15 amino acids. Per germline, CDR1 GTSNPN and CDR2 SVGIG (reference sequence). V was trimmed by 2 bases and J by 6 bases, leaving 19 bases between them. Findings of the study overall: A median of approximately 60 of the top 100 tumor clones appeared in adjacent lung, which was paired and uninvolved. Those with higher blood T cell density had longer overall survival.

To note about this clone: Antigen specificity is unknown.

TCRdb's copy holds only in-frame clones and misses some; the assay was immunoSEQ multiplex PCR. The data contain 25,000 to 35,000 clones, less than 90% of them singletons. The sample was peripheral blood, taken before any cancer treatment. This TCR derives from a female donor aged 60 or older with stage I lung adenocarcinoma. The chain recombines TRBV30 with TRBJ1-2; D is uncertain. CDR3 DNA sequence: TGTGCCTGGAGTATGGGCGTTTTCGGGGTACATGGCTACACCTTC. Translated, it gives CAWSMGVFGVHGYTF.